This T cell receptor (beta chain) came from a study of tumor and adjacent non-tumor tissue in lung cancer. No cell sorting was done before RNA was extracted from the tissue. Between August and November 2014, newly diagnosed, chemotherapy-naive lung cancer patients underwent thoracic surgery in China. This clonotype was found many times. Its antigen is as yet unknown. The library came from three nested PCR rounds adapted from ARM-PCR protocols. TCRdb reanalysed the multiplex PCR reads using MiXCR and keeps one entry per CDR3 protein. The sample lists tens of thousands of distinct CDR3 sequences, around 77% occurring once. Germline values: CDR1 DFQATT, CDR2 SNEGSKA (reference sequence). V dropped 3 bases and J dropped 7 bases, with 19 bases sitting between them. CDR3 length equals 15 residues. Study observations and caveats: Tumor tissue had significantly higher TCR diversity than normal lung. Tumor repertoires had a smaller top 100 clone share than normal lung. Shorter survival was associated with higher TCR diversity in tumors.

Input material: lung tumor tissue. This chain connects TRBV20-1 to TRBJ2-1; D is possibly TRBD2 (6 bases). The TCR sequence derives from a woman in her forties or fifties with non-small cell lung cancer. DNA of the CDR3: TGCAGTGCTAGTCCCCCCAGCGGAGGAGGGAATGAGCAGTTCTTC. It yields the protein CSASPPSGGGNEQFF.